This T cell receptor beta chain comes out of a study of cytomegalovirus exposure and HLA in healthy donors. Across the study: Around 79 million unique TCRs, all from HLA-typed donors, were included in an early release of the data. The study, taken as a whole, reports: For presence/absence analyses, sequencing depth was assumed to be roughly uniform across donors. It was reportedly the case that the classifier diagnosed cytomegalovirus status with high specificity and sensitivity. Evidence from a later analysis indicated that most CMV-associated TCR beta chains looked HLA-restricted.

The CDR3 length is 16 residues. The V and J ends lost 7 bases and 3 bases respectively, with 22 bases between them. Germline assignment: CDR1 MNHNY and CDR2 SVGAGI (reference sequence). The PCR used 60 Vbeta and 13 Jbeta primers. Clones were sequenced by immunoSEQ multiplex PCR, and TCRdb holds only the in-frame ones, with some missing. The table shows 150,000 or so clones, with over 60% occurring only once. With regard to this clone: Its antigen is as yet unknown.

Specimen: PBMCs. The V gene is TRBV6-6, the J gene TRBJ2-7; maybe TRBD1 (6 bases). The sequence was obtained from a woman in her 30s in good health and CMV-seropositive. CDR3 residues: CASNSGVRGVLYEQYF. DNA for the CDR3: TGTGCCAGCAACTCAGGGGTACGGGGCGTTCTCTACGAGCAGTACTTC.